This T cell receptor beta chain was observed in a study of blood T cell repertoires in COVID-19. Study details: Acute and convalescent COVID-19 samples came from the United States, Italy and Spain. PBMCs, B-cell-depleted T cells, or T cells were the source of the cDNA or gDNA that made up the material.

In the original analysis: For nucleated cells, counts were estimated from reference gene primer amplification. Here immunoSEQ multiplex PCR was the method, and the copy in TCRdb shows in-frame clones only, minus some. V, J and clone size reflect that table, while D and trimming were determined from the DNA. The sample includes 100,000 to 150,000 clones, roughly 80% of them seen just once. V was clipped by 4 bases and J by 2 bases; unmatched bases: 2. Germline values: CDR1 SGHVS, CDR2 FQNEAQ. The CDR3 extends over 13 amino acids. The chain recombines TRBV7-8 with TRBJ2-7; the match to TRBD2 covers 7 bases. Sequenced input: peripheral blood. The receptor comes from a human donor in a cohort sampled during active COVID-19. The CDR3 DNA follows: TGTGCCAGCAGCTGGGACTATGCCTACGAGCAGTACTTC. Amino acid sequence: CASSWDYAYEQYF.